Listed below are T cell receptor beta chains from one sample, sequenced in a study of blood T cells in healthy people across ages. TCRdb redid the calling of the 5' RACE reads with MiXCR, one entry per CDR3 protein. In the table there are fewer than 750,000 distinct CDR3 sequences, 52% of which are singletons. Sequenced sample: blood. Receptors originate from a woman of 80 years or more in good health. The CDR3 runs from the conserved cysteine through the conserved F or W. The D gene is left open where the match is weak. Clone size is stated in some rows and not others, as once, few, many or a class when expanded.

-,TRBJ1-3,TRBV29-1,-,CSVRKGGGNTIYF,TGCAGCGTACGAAAGGGGGGAGGAAACACCATATATTTT
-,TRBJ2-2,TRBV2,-,CASSEVSGGTGELFF,TGTGCCAGCAGTGAGGTTAGCGGCGGCACCGGGGAGCTGTTTTTT
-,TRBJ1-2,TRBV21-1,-,CASSMPRGQSIGGYTF,TGTGCCAGCAGCATGCCCCGGGGCCAGTCAATCGGTGGCTACACCTTC
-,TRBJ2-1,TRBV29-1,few,CSVRRGDVRYNEQFF,TGCAGCGTCCGAAGGGGGGATGTCAGGTACAATGAGCAGTTCTTC
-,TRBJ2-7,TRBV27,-,CASSWGYSYEQYF,TGTGCCAGCAGTTGGGGGTACTCCTACGAGCAGTACTTC
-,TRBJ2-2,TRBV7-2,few,CASSSIQGNTGELFF,TGTGCCAGCAGCTCAATCCAGGGGAACACCGGGGAGCTGTTTTTT
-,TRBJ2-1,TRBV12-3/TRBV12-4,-,CASSPLGRQHNEQFF,TGTGCCAGCAGTCCCCTCGGGAGACAGCACAATGAGCAGTTCTTC
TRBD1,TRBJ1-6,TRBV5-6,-,CASRLQGESFNSPLHF,TGTGCCAGCAGACTACAGGGGGAAAGTTTTAATTCACCCCTCCACTTT
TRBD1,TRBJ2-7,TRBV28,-,CASSSPGTGGYEQYF,TGTGCCAGCAGTTCGCCGGGGACAGGGGGCTACGAGCAGTACTTC
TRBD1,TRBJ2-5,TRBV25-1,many,CASSEPRTGYDETQYF,TGTGCCAGCAGTGAACCGCGGACAGGGTACGATGAGACCCAGTACTTC
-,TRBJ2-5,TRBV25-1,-,CASSETGLARETQYF,TGTGCCAGCAGTGAAACAGGCCTGGCGAGGGAGACCCAGTACTTC
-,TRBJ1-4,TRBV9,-,CASSVGIGLSNEKLFF,TGTGCCAGCAGCGTAGGAATCGGACTGTCGAATGAAAAACTGTTTTTT
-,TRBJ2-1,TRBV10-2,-,CASSDRRRNEQFF,TGCGCCAGCAGTGACAGGCGACGGAATGAGCAGTTCTTC
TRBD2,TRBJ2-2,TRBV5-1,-,CASGSGSTGELFF,TGCGCCAGCGGTAGCGGGAGCACCGGGGAGCTGTTTTTT
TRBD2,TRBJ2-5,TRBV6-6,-,CASSSSGVQETQYF,TGTGCCAGCAGTTCTAGCGGGGTCCAAGAGACCCAGTACTTC
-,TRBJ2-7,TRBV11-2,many,CASSFRAEYSYEQYF,TGTGCCAGCAGCTTCAGGGCCGAATACTCCTACGAGCAGTACTTC
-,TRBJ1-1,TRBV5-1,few,CASSSAFGLTEAFF,TGCGCCAGCAGCTCCGCCTTTGGGCTGACTGAAGCTTTCTTT
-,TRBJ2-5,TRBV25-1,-,CASTKGRFWGAETQYF,TGTGCCAGCACCAAAGGGAGGTTCTGGGGGGCGGAGACCCAGTACTTC
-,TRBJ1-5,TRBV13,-,CASSARSGLPAQPQHF,TGTGCCAGCAGCGCGAGGTCCGGACTCCCAGCCCAGCCCCAGCATTTT
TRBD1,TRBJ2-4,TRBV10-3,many,CAISETGGLAKNIQYF,TGTGCCATCAGTGAGACAGGGGGTTTAGCCAAAAACATTCAGTACTTC
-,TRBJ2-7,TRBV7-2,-,CASSAVLSYEQYF,TGTGCCAGCAGCGCAGTCCTTTCCTACGAGCAGTACTTC
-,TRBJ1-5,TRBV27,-,CASSPLRGESSNQPQHF,TGTGCCAGCAGTCCCCTAAGGGGAGAGAGCAGCAATCAGCCCCAGCATTTT
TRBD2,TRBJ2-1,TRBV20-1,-,CSARSLPGLADLSPYNEQFF,TGCAGTGCTAGATCCCTACCGGGACTAGCGGATCTGAGCCCCTACAATGAGCAGTTCTTC
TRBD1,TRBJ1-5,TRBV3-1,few,CASSFGTGIGQPQHF,TGTGCCAGCAGCTTCGGGACAGGGATCGGGCAGCCCCAGCATTTT
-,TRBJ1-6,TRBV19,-,CASSIGGSFNSPLHF,TGTGCCAGTAGTATTGGGGGCAGTTTTAATTCACCCCTCCACTTT
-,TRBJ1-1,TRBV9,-,CASSTQTGMNTEAFF,TGTGCCAGCAGCACCCAAACTGGAATGAACACTGAAGCTTTCTTT
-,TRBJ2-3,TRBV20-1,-,CSAREAPKADTQYF,TGCAGTGCTAGAGAGGCCCCTAAGGCAGATACGCAGTATTTT
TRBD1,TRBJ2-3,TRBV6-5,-,CASSYSTGQGNTDTQYF,TGTGCCAGCAGTTACTCGACGGGACAGGGGAACACAGATACGCAGTATTTT
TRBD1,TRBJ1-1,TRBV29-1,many,CSARGQGNTEAFF,TGCAGCGCCCGCGGACAGGGGAACACTGAAGCTTTCTTT
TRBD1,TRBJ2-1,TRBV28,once,CASSSPRTGGYNEQFF,TGTGCCAGCAGTTCACCTCGGACAGGGGGTTACAATGAGCAGTTCTTC
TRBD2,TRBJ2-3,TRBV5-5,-,CASRLLADMLDTQYF,TGTGCCAGCAGACTGCTAGCGGACATGTTGGATACGCAGTATTTT
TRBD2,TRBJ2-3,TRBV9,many,CASSVSAGGLDTQYF,TGTGCCAGCAGCGTTTCAGCGGGGGGGTTGGATACGCAGTATTTT
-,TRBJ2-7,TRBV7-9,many,CASSSQQGWDPYEQYF,TGTGCCAGCAGCTCACAGCAGGGTTGGGATCCCTACGAGCAGTACTTC
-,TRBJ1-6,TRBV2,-,CASGATQVNSPLHF,TGTGCCAGCGGGGCCACCCAGGTGAATTCACCCCTCCACTTT
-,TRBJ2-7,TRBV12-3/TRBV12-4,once,CASSLGAPSSYEQYF,TGTGCCAGCAGTTTAGGCGCCCCTAGCTCCTACGAGCAGTACTTC
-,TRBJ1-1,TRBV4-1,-,CASSSGPRNTEAFF,TGCGCCAGCAGTTCCGGGCCCCGGAACACTGAAGCTTTCTTT
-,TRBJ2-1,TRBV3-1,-,CASSQDRGHPYNEQFF,TGTGCCAGCAGCCAAGATCGTGGCCACCCCTACAATGAGCAGTTCTTC
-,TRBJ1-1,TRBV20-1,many,CSAPSRGGSTEAFF,TGCAGTGCCCCCTCAAGGGGAGGGAGCACTGAAGCTTTCTTT
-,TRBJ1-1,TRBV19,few,CASSNSRGTEAFF,TGTGCCAGTAGTAATTCACGGGGCACTGAAGCTTTCTTT
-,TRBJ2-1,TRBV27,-,CASTNPLGRGEQFF,TGTGCCAGCACCAACCCCCTGGGTCGAGGGGAACAGTTCTTC
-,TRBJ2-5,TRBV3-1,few,CASSQEWGLGEQYF,TGTGCCAGCAGCCAAGAGTGGGGGCTGGGGGAGCAGTACTTC
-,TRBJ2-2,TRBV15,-,CATSSGSSGELFF,TGTGCCACCAGCAGTGGGTCCTCCGGGGAGCTGTTTTTT
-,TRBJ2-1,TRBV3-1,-,CASSQDWSGGNEQFF,TGTGCCAGCAGCCAAGATTGGTCCGGTGGGAATGAGCAGTTCTTC
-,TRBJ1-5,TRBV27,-,CASSFREGNQPQHF,TGTGCCAGCAGTTTTAGGGAGGGCAATCAGCCCCAGCATTTT
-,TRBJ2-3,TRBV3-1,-,CASSQEGEGGRADTQYF,TGTGCCAGCAGCCAAGAAGGTGAGGGGGGCCGGGCAGATACGCAGTATTTT
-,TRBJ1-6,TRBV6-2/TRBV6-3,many,CASSTRTPRANSPLHF,TGTGCCAGCAGTACCCGGACTCCTAGAGCCAATTCACCCCTCCACTTT
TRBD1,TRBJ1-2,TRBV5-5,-,CASSLDRGAGGYTF,TGTGCCAGCAGCTTGGACAGGGGCGCGGGAGGCTACACCTTC
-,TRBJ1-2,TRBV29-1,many,CSVVHPNGYTF,TGCAGCGTTGTCCACCCAAATGGCTACACCTTC
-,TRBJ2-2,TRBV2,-,CASRAGTSSTGELFF,TGTGCCAGCAGAGCCGGGACATCGAGCACCGGGGAGCTGTTTTTT
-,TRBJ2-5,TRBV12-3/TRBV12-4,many,CASSAYSVSETQYF,TGTGCCAGCAGCGCTTATTCGGTCTCGGAGACCCAGTACTTC
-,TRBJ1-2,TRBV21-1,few,CASSSYGYTF,TGTGCCAGCAGCTCTTATGGCTACACCTTC
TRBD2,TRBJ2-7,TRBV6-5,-,CASNRGLSMGEQYF,TGTGCCAGCAACCGGGGACTATCGATGGGCGAGCAGTACTTC
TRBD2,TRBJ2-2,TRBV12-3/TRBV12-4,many,CASSLAGNTGELFF,TGTGCCAGCAGTCTAGCGGGAAACACCGGGGAGCTGTTTTTT
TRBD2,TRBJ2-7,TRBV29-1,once,CSVEDSAGTNEQYF,TGCAGCGTTGAAGATTCGGCAGGGACTAACGAGCAGTACTTC
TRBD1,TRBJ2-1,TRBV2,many,CASRTGHGEQFF,TGTGCCAGCCGGACAGGACACGGTGAGCAGTTCTTC